The rows below give T cell receptor beta chains drawn from one sample of a study of T cells after yellow fever vaccination. TCRdb re-analysed the 5' RACE reads in MiXCR, keeping a single row per CDR3 protein. The data contain 350,000 to 450,000 distinct CDR3 sequences, around 6.5% of them singletons. The sequencing here drew on PBMCs, taken 5 days after the yellow fever booster vaccination. Receptors were obtained from a man younger than 40 who received the YFV17D yellow fever vaccine. CDR3s include the opening cysteine and the closing phenylalanine or tryptophan. A D gene is named only where the DNA matches it firmly. Clone sizes are given selectively: once, few, many, or a class where the clone is expanded.

J gene: TRBJ2-7
D gene: TRBD2
V gene: TRBV7-2
clone size: .
CDR3 protein: CASSTTPSGRYEQYF
CDR3 DNA: TGTGCCAGCAGCACTACCCCTAGCGGCCGTTACGAGCAGTACTTC

J gene: TRBJ2-1
D gene: TRBD2
V gene: TRBV28
clone size: .
CDR3 protein: CASSFALAGYNEQFF
CDR3 DNA: TGTGCCAGCAGTTTCGCCCTAGCGGGGTACAATGAGCAGTTCTTC

J gene: TRBJ1-1
D gene: .
V gene: TRBV10-3
clone size: many
CDR3 protein: CAMNQGMNTEAFF
CDR3 DNA: TGTGCCATGAATCAGGGGATGAACACTGAAGCTTTCTTT

J gene: TRBJ1-1
D gene: .
V gene: TRBV6-1
clone size: many
CDR3 protein: CASSALAMNTEAFF
CDR3 DNA: TGTGCCAGCAGTGCTTTAGCTATGAACACTGAAGCTTTCTTT

J gene: TRBJ1-1
D gene: .
V gene: TRBV6-1
clone size: few
CDR3 protein: CASSEASLNTEAFF
CDR3 DNA: TGTGCCAGCAGTGAAGCTTCCTTGAACACTGAAGCTTTCTTT

J gene: TRBJ2-7
D gene: .
V gene: TRBV6-1
clone size: few
CDR3 protein: CASGEPGPSPYEQYF
CDR3 DNA: TGTGCCAGCGGGGAACCGGGCCCCAGCCCCTACGAGCAGTACTTC

J gene: TRBJ2-3
D gene: TRBD2
V gene: TRBV24-1
clone size: few
CDR3 protein: CATSDFPSTSGITDTQYF
CDR3 DNA: TGTGCCACCAGTGATTTTCCCAGTACTAGCGGGATCACAGATACGCAGTATTTT

J gene: TRBJ2-7
D gene: .
V gene: TRBV5-1
clone size: many
CDR3 protein: CASSSGLGERYEQYF
CDR3 DNA: TGCGCCAGCAGCTCGGGGTTGGGAGAGCGGTACGAGCAGTACTTC

J gene: TRBJ2-7
D gene: TRBD2
V gene: TRBV4-2
clone size: few
CDR3 protein: CASSPGTSGRGSYEQYF
CDR3 DNA: TGTGCCAGCAGCCCCGGGACTAGCGGGAGAGGGTCCTACGAGCAGTACTTC

J gene: TRBJ2-7
D gene: .
V gene: TRBV20-1
clone size: many
CDR3 protein: CSANPGRAYEQYF
CDR3 DNA: TGCAGTGCTAATCCGGGGCGAGCCTACGAGCAGTACTTC

J gene: TRBJ2-1
D gene: TRBD2
V gene: TRBV20-1
clone size: few
CDR3 protein: CSAPGGLGLAGVLDEQFF
CDR3 DNA: TGCAGTGCTCCGGGGGGGTTGGGACTAGCGGGGGTGTTGGATGAGCAGTTCTTC

J gene: TRBJ2-2
D gene: .
V gene: TRBV3-1
clone size: few
CDR3 protein: CASSQTRELFF
CDR3 DNA: TGTGCCAGCAGCCAGACTCGGGAGCTGTTTTTT

J gene: TRBJ1-6
D gene: .
V gene: TRBV11-2
clone size: .
CDR3 protein: CASSLNDRSPLHF
CDR3 DNA: TGTGCCAGCAGCTTAAACGACCGCTCACCCCTCCACTTT

J gene: TRBJ2-5
D gene: .
V gene: TRBV12-3/TRBV12-4
clone size: few
CDR3 protein: CASSAQLQETQYF
CDR3 DNA: TGTGCCAGCAGTGCGCAGTTACAAGAGACCCAGTACTTC

J gene: TRBJ2-7
D gene: .
V gene: TRBV5-1
clone size: few
CDR3 protein: CASSLDRFPYEQYF
CDR3 DNA: TGCGCCAGCAGCTTGGACAGGTTCCCCTACGAGCAGTACTTC

J gene: TRBJ2-4
D gene: .
V gene: TRBV7-6
clone size: .
CDR3 protein: CASSLEEAGTKNIQYF
CDR3 DNA: TGTGCCAGCAGCTTAGAAGAGGCCGGGACCAAAAACATTCAGTACTTC

J gene: TRBJ1-5
D gene: .
V gene: TRBV19
clone size: .
CDR3 protein: CASTDITESHQPQHF
CDR3 DNA: TGTGCCAGTACCGACATTACAGAATCCCATCAGCCCCAGCATTTT

J gene: TRBJ2-1
D gene: TRBD2
V gene: TRBV5-1
clone size: few
CDR3 protein: CASSSSGPHNEQFF
CDR3 DNA: TGCGCCAGCAGCTCTAGCGGGCCACACAATGAGCAGTTCTTC

J gene: TRBJ2-6
D gene: .
V gene: TRBV18
clone size: .
CDR3 protein: CPSSPDRAPLTF
CDR3 DNA: TGTCCCAGCTCACCGGATCGGGCCCCTTTGACTTTC

J gene: TRBJ2-7
D gene: .
V gene: TRBV6-5
clone size: .
CDR3 protein: CASSLGIEQYF
CDR3 DNA: TGTGCCAGCAGTTTGGGGATCGAGCAGTACTTC

J gene: TRBJ2-7
D gene: TRBD2
V gene: TRBV7-2
clone size: few
CDR3 protein: CASSLGTSVTYEQYF
CDR3 DNA: TGTGCCAGCAGCTTGGGGACTAGCGTTACCTACGAGCAGTACTTC

J gene: TRBJ2-7
D gene: .
V gene: TRBV6-5
clone size: many
CDR3 protein: CASSYSPATYEQYF
CDR3 DNA: TGTGCCAGCAGTTACTCTCCTGCGACCTACGAGCAGTACTTC

J gene: TRBJ2-5
D gene: .
V gene: TRBV6-1
clone size: many
CDR3 protein: CASGLMGVQETQYF
CDR3 DNA: TGTGCCAGCGGCTTGATGGGGGTCCAAGAGACCCAGTACTTC

J gene: TRBJ2-6
D gene: TRBD1
V gene: TRBV9
clone size: few
CDR3 protein: CASSVSRDRGWSGANVLTF
CDR3 DNA: TGTGCCAGCAGCGTATCCCGGGACAGGGGGTGGTCTGGGGCCAACGTCCTGACTTTC

J gene: TRBJ1-1
D gene: TRBD1
V gene: TRBV7-2
clone size: .
CDR3 protein: CASSNRQGGTEAFF
CDR3 DNA: TGTGCCAGCAGCAATAGACAGGGTGGGACTGAAGCTTTCTTT

J gene: TRBJ2-5
D gene: .
V gene: TRBV7-3
clone size: few
CDR3 protein: CASSYTYQETQYF
CDR3 DNA: TGTGCCAGCAGCTACACGTACCAAGAGACCCAGTACTTC